Listed here are 3 T cell receptor beta chains from one sample, sequenced in a study of identifying expanded T cells in peripheral blood. Libraries were prepared by immunoSEQ multiplex PCR; TCRdb keeps only in-frame clonotypes and omits some of them. The profile covers 70,000 to 95,000 clones, with approximately 90% appearing a single time and approximately 7% taken by the ten largest. Material: blood. These receptors were collected from a person aged 18 to 70 in good health.

This clone was seen a single time. The chain combines TRBV10-1 with TRBJ1-4; unclear D gene. The germline V gene has CDR1 WNHNN and CDR2 SYGVQD (reference sequence). This CDR3 has 14 residues. Trimming took 3 bases from V and 8 from J, leaving 13 bases between them. The CDR3 DNA follows: TGCGCCAGCAGTGATGATGGCAATCGGGAAAAACTGTTTTTT. This gives the protein CASSDDGNREKLFF.

Concerning this clone: Other DNA sequences in this specimen translate into the identical CDR3. The V call is TRBV18, the J call TRBJ2-3; D unclear. V was cut by 0 bases and J by 0 bases, with 1 base left in between. The CDR3 is made up of 13 amino acids. Germline lookup yields CDR1 KGHSH and CDR2 LQKENI. CDR3 in amino acids: CASSPPSTDTQYF. CDR3 DNA sequence: TGTGCCAGCTCACCACCGAGCACAGATACGCAGTATTTT.

This clone appeared once. V and J are TRBV19 and TRBJ2-3, with D possibly TRBD1 on 5 matching bases. Germline lookup yields CDR1 LNHDA and CDR2 SQIVND (reference sequence). The CDR3 runs 13 residues. Deletions cut 8 bases from V and 4 bases from J, with 13 bases between. The CDR3, as DNA: TGTGCCAGTCAGGGTCAGGCCGCAGATACGCAGTATTTT. Protein product: CASQGQAADTQYF.